These T cell receptor beta chains were read from a single sample in a study of blood T cell repertoires in COVID-19. Assay: immunoSEQ multiplex PCR; the TCRdb copy retains only in-frame clones and omits some. Among roughly 300,000 clones, roughly 93% were seen once, and the ten largest hold 2% to 2.5%. The specimen was PBMCs or T cells enriched from blood (not recorded which). The receptors come from a woman in her thirties or forties with acute COVID-19. The CDR3 runs from the conserved cysteine through the conserved F or W. The order of the fields is CDR3 length, J gene, V gene, clone size, D gene, CDR3 DNA, CDR3 protein. A D gene is named only where the DNA matches it firmly. Only some rows state a clone size, as once, few, many or a class for expanded clones.

cdr3_length: 15; j_call: TRBJ2-7; v_call: TRBV5-1; clone_size: -; d_call: TRBD1; cdr3_nt: TGCGCCAGCAGCTTGGGGGACAGATTCTCCTACGAGCAGTACTTC; cdr3_aa: CASSLGDRFSYEQYF
cdr3_length: 14; j_call: TRBJ1-5; v_call: TRBV19; clone_size: -; d_call: -; cdr3_nt: TGTGCCAGTAGTATACCATCGGGGAATCAGCCCCAGCATTTT; cdr3_aa: CASSIPSGNQPQHF
cdr3_length: 13; j_call: TRBJ1-2; v_call: TRBV30; clone_size: -; d_call: -; cdr3_nt: TGTGCCTGGACATCAGGGGTTAACTATGGCTACACCTTC; cdr3_aa: CAWTSGVNYGYTF
cdr3_length: 17; j_call: TRBJ1-5; v_call: TRBV15; clone_size: -; d_call: -; cdr3_nt: TGTGCCACCAGCAGAGCTACAGGGTTAGGGATTAATCAGCCCCAGCATTTT; cdr3_aa: CATSRATGLGINQPQHF
cdr3_length: 13; j_call: TRBJ1-4; v_call: TRBV2; clone_size: few; d_call: TRBD1; cdr3_nt: TGTGCCAGCAGTAGCCGGGACAGTGAAAAACTGTTTTTT; cdr3_aa: CASSSRDSEKLFF
cdr3_length: 16; j_call: TRBJ1-2; v_call: TRBV9; clone_size: -; d_call: -; cdr3_nt: TGTGCCAGCAGTGACCTAGACCGATCTTTTAACTATGGCTACACCTTC; cdr3_aa: CASSDLDRSFNYGYTF
cdr3_length: 18; j_call: TRBJ1-1; v_call: TRBV5-5; clone_size: once; d_call: TRBD1; cdr3_nt: TGTGCCAGCAGCTTGGCCATCCAGGGGGCGAGGATGAGCACTGAAGCTTTCTTT; cdr3_aa: CASSLAIQGARMSTEAFF
cdr3_length: 15; j_call: TRBJ2-7; v_call: TRBV4-3; clone_size: -; d_call: -; cdr3_nt: TGCGCCAGCAGCCAAGAAAACGGAGGTCGCCACGAGCAGTACTTC; cdr3_aa: CASSQENGGRHEQYF
cdr3_length: 14; j_call: TRBJ2-7; v_call: TRBV11-2; clone_size: few; d_call: TRBD1; cdr3_nt: TGTGCCAGCAGCTTAGAGGGACAGGGGGCCGAGCAGTACTTC; cdr3_aa: CASSLEGQGAEQYF
cdr3_length: 13; j_call: TRBJ1-2; v_call: TRBV18; clone_size: -; d_call: TRBD1; cdr3_nt: TGTGCCAGCTCTCCGGGACAGGGGTATGGCTACACCTTC; cdr3_aa: CASSPGQGYGYTF
cdr3_length: 13; j_call: TRBJ1-1; v_call: TRBV16; clone_size: -; d_call: -; cdr3_nt: TGTGCCAGCAGTCTCGCGGGGGGAGCTGAAGCTTTCTTT; cdr3_aa: CASSLAGGAEAFF
cdr3_length: 15; j_call: TRBJ1-3; v_call: TRBV5-1; clone_size: -; d_call: -; cdr3_nt: TGCGCCAGCAGCTCCGGACAGCAATCTGGAAACACCATATATTTT; cdr3_aa: CASSSGQQSGNTIYF
cdr3_length: 15; j_call: TRBJ1-1; v_call: TRBV19; clone_size: -; d_call: -; cdr3_nt: TGTGCCAGTAGCAGTGTTGGGGGGTTACTCACTGAAGCTTTCTTT; cdr3_aa: CASSSVGGLLTEAFF
cdr3_length: 16; j_call: TRBJ2-3; v_call: TRBV18; clone_size: once; d_call: TRBD2; cdr3_nt: TGTGCCAGCTCACTCGGGACTAGCGGGGGGCCAGATACGCAGTATTTT; cdr3_aa: CASSLGTSGGPDTQYF
cdr3_length: 15; j_call: TRBJ1-2; v_call: TRBV7-2; clone_size: -; d_call: -; cdr3_nt: TGTGCCAGCAAGCCCGGGTTAGAGACTAACTATGGCTACACCTTC; cdr3_aa: CASKPGLETNYGYTF
cdr3_length: 17; j_call: TRBJ1-4; v_call: TRBV4-1; clone_size: -; d_call: -; cdr3_nt: TGCGCCAGCAGCCAAGAAGGCGGTCAGCTCAATAATGAAAAACTGTTTTTT; cdr3_aa: CASSQEGGQLNNEKLFF
cdr3_length: 16; j_call: TRBJ2-3; v_call: TRBV2; clone_size: once; d_call: TRBD2; cdr3_nt: TGTGCCAGCAGTGCTAGCGGGGCCGTCTCCACAGATACGCAGTATTTT; cdr3_aa: CASSASGAVSTDTQYF
cdr3_length: 16; j_call: TRBJ2-1; v_call: TRBV19; clone_size: -; d_call: TRBD2; cdr3_nt: TGTGCCAGTAGTATTCTTGTAAGCGGGGGGGCCGATGAGCAGTTCTTC; cdr3_aa: CASSILVSGGADEQFF
cdr3_length: 13; j_call: TRBJ1-1; v_call: TRBV27; clone_size: -; d_call: -; cdr3_nt: TGTGCCAGCAGTTTGGAGGGGAACACTGAAGCTTTCTTT; cdr3_aa: CASSLEGNTEAFF
cdr3_length: 14; j_call: TRBJ1-5; v_call: TRBV5-1; clone_size: -; d_call: -; cdr3_nt: TGCGCCAGCAGCTTGGGAGGGCCTTATCAGCCCCAGCATTTT; cdr3_aa: CASSLGGPYQPQHF
cdr3_length: 16; j_call: TRBJ2-2; v_call: TRBV11-2; clone_size: once; d_call: -; cdr3_nt: TGTGCCAGCAGCCCCCGGATCGGAGGGGCTGCCGGGGAGCTGTTTTTT; cdr3_aa: CASSPRIGGAAGELFF
cdr3_length: 15; j_call: TRBJ1-4; v_call: TRBV11-3; clone_size: -; d_call: -; cdr3_nt: TGTGCCAGCAGCTACTCAGGGGTGGAGAGTGAAAAACTGTTTTTT; cdr3_aa: CASSYSGVESEKLFF
cdr3_length: 14; j_call: TRBJ1-2; v_call: TRBV7-3; clone_size: once; d_call: -; cdr3_nt: TGTGCCAGCAGCCCAACCCGGGACACGATAGGCTACACCTTC; cdr3_aa: CASSPTRDTIGYTF
cdr3_length: 16; j_call: TRBJ2-3; v_call: TRBV3-1/TRBV3-2; clone_size: -; d_call: TRBD2; cdr3_nt: TGTGCCAGCAGCCTCCAGACTAGCGGGGGGGCAAATACGCAGTATTTT; cdr3_aa: CASSLQTSGGANTQYF
cdr3_length: 15; j_call: TRBJ2-5; v_call: TRBV11-3; clone_size: -; d_call: TRBD2; cdr3_nt: TGTGCCAGCAGCCCCTCCGGCGGGAGGGCCGAGACCCAGTACTTC; cdr3_aa: CASSPSGGRAETQYF
cdr3_length: 12; j_call: TRBJ1-2; v_call: TRBV12-3/TRBV12-4; clone_size: -; d_call: -; cdr3_nt: TGTGCCAGCAGCCAGGGATTATATGGCTACACCTTC; cdr3_aa: CASSQGLYGYTF
cdr3_length: 13; j_call: TRBJ1-1; v_call: TRBV12-3/TRBV12-4; clone_size: -; d_call: -; cdr3_nt: TGTGCCAGCAGTTTGGCGGGGGGCGCGGAAGCTTTCTTT; cdr3_aa: CASSLAGGAEAFF
cdr3_length: 12; j_call: TRBJ1-2; v_call: TRBV19; clone_size: -; d_call: -; cdr3_nt: TGTGCCAGTAGCGCGGTTTCCTATGGCTACACCTTC; cdr3_aa: CASSAVSYGYTF
cdr3_length: 15; j_call: TRBJ1-4; v_call: TRBV5-8; clone_size: -; d_call: -; cdr3_nt: TGTGCCAGCAGCTTGGCGGGAACAACTAATGAAAAACTGTTTTTT; cdr3_aa: CASSLAGTTNEKLFF
cdr3_length: 13; j_call: TRBJ1-6; v_call: TRBV5-1; clone_size: -; d_call: TRBD1; cdr3_nt: TGCGCCAGTGGGACAGGAACTGATTCACCCCTCCACTTT; cdr3_aa: CASGTGTDSPLHF
cdr3_length: 15; j_call: TRBJ2-7; v_call: TRBV6-5; clone_size: -; d_call: TRBD2; cdr3_nt: TGTGCCAGCAGTCCCGGGACTAGCGGATCCTACGAGCAGTACTTC; cdr3_aa: CASSPGTSGSYEQYF
cdr3_length: 16; j_call: TRBJ2-3; v_call: TRBV13; clone_size: -; d_call: TRBD2; cdr3_nt: TGTGCCAGCAGCTTGTTCCGGACTAGCAGCACTGATACGCAGTATTTT; cdr3_aa: CASSLFRTSSTDTQYF
cdr3_length: 16; j_call: TRBJ1-6; v_call: TRBV4-1; clone_size: -; d_call: -; cdr3_nt: TGCGCCAGCAGCCAAGACAGGGGACGGAATAATTCACCCCTCCACTTT; cdr3_aa: CASSQDRGRNNSPLHF
cdr3_length: 19; j_call: TRBJ1-1; v_call: TRBV6-9; clone_size: -; d_call: -; cdr3_nt: TGTGCCAGCAGTTATTCGGGCGTAGACAGAGATTGTCTTAACACTGAAGCTTTCTTT; cdr3_aa: CASSYSGVDRDCLNTEAFF
cdr3_length: 17; j_call: TRBJ2-1; v_call: TRBV11-3; clone_size: -; d_call: TRBD2; cdr3_nt: TGTGCCAGCAGCTTAGGTCTAGCGGGAGTGGGGTACAATGAGCAGTTCTTC; cdr3_aa: CASSLGLAGVGYNEQFF
cdr3_length: 16; j_call: TRBJ2-7; v_call: TRBV6-4; clone_size: -; d_call: -; cdr3_nt: TGTGCCAGCAGTGACTCACAGGCAGATGCGAGCTACGAGCAGTACTTC; cdr3_aa: CASSDSQADASYEQYF
cdr3_length: 17; j_call: TRBJ1-1; v_call: TRBV7-2; clone_size: -; d_call: TRBD1; cdr3_nt: TGTGCCAGCAGCCCCATCGGGACAGGGGGCCTGAGCACTGAAGCTTTCTTT; cdr3_aa: CASSPIGTGGLSTEAFF
cdr3_length: 16; j_call: TRBJ1-5; v_call: TRBV19; clone_size: once; d_call: TRBD1; cdr3_nt: TGTGCCAGTAATTGGATCGGACAGGGGGCAGCTCAGCCCCAGCATTTT; cdr3_aa: CASNWIGQGAAQPQHF
cdr3_length: 15; j_call: TRBJ2-1; v_call: TRBV19; clone_size: once; d_call: TRBD2; cdr3_nt: TGTGCCAGTGTCGATCGGGGAGGGCCTTACAATGAGCAGTTCTTC; cdr3_aa: CASVDRGGPYNEQFF
cdr3_length: 15; j_call: TRBJ2-5; v_call: TRBV7-2; clone_size: -; d_call: -; cdr3_nt: TGTGCCAGCAGTCTGCGGGGAGGCTGGGAGGAGACCCAGTACTTC; cdr3_aa: CASSLRGGWEETQYF
cdr3_length: 16; j_call: TRBJ2-3; v_call: TRBV11-2; clone_size: -; d_call: TRBD1; cdr3_nt: TGTGCCAGCAGCTTAGATTCCCAGGGGGCGTTAGATACGCAGTATTTT; cdr3_aa: CASSLDSQGALDTQYF
cdr3_length: 15; j_call: TRBJ2-7; v_call: TRBV6-1; clone_size: once; d_call: TRBD2; cdr3_nt: TGTGCCAGCAGTGATAGGTCTAGCGGGGCCTACGAGCAGTACTTC; cdr3_aa: CASSDRSSGAYEQYF
cdr3_length: 17; j_call: TRBJ1-1; v_call: TRBV7-9; clone_size: once; d_call: TRBD1; cdr3_nt: TGTGCCAGCAGACCCTTTCCGGCAGGGGGCCGAGGGACTGAAGCTTTCTTT; cdr3_aa: CASRPFPAGGRGTEAFF
cdr3_length: 12; j_call: TRBJ1-1; v_call: TRBV3-1/TRBV3-2; clone_size: -; d_call: -; cdr3_nt: TGTGCCAGCAGCCAAGACGGCAGGAAAGCTTTCTTT; cdr3_aa: CASSQDGRKAFF
cdr3_length: 15; j_call: TRBJ1-2; v_call: TRBV5-1; clone_size: -; d_call: -; cdr3_nt: TGCGCCAGCAGCTTGGGAGGTCGGGGAGGCTATGGCTACACCTTC; cdr3_aa: CASSLGGRGGYGYTF
cdr3_length: 18; j_call: TRBJ1-5; v_call: TRBV28; clone_size: -; d_call: -; cdr3_nt: TGTGCCAGCAGTCCGCCTTTCGCGGGGCCGGGGGGCAATCAGCCCCAGCATTTT; cdr3_aa: CASSPPFAGPGGNQPQHF
cdr3_length: 13; j_call: TRBJ1-5; v_call: TRBV15; clone_size: -; d_call: -; cdr3_nt: TGTGCCACCAGCAGGAACGAGTATCAGCCCCAGCATTTT; cdr3_aa: CATSRNEYQPQHF
cdr3_length: 13; j_call: TRBJ2-5; v_call: TRBV28; clone_size: -; d_call: -; cdr3_nt: TGTGCCAGCAGTTTGATGGGGCGGGAGACCCAGTACTTC; cdr3_aa: CASSLMGRETQYF
cdr3_length: 15; j_call: TRBJ2-7; v_call: TRBV9; clone_size: -; d_call: -; cdr3_nt: TGTGCCAGCAGCGGAACAGGGGACTTCTCCTACGAGCAGTACTTC; cdr3_aa: CASSGTGDFSYEQYF
cdr3_length: 15; j_call: TRBJ1-3; v_call: TRBV2; clone_size: -; d_call: -; cdr3_nt: TGTGCCAGCAGTGTATGGGGGGGAGAGGTTAACACCATATATTTT; cdr3_aa: CASSVWGGEVNTIYF
cdr3_length: 14; j_call: TRBJ1-1; v_call: TRBV30; clone_size: -; d_call: -; cdr3_nt: TGTGCCTGGGCACAGGGATTGGGGAACACTGAAGCTTTCTTT; cdr3_aa: CAWAQGLGNTEAFF
cdr3_length: 14; j_call: TRBJ2-7; v_call: TRBV29-1; clone_size: -; d_call: -; cdr3_nt: TGCAGCGTTGAAGACGGGAGAGGGTCCTACGAGCAGTACTTC; cdr3_aa: CSVEDGRGSYEQYF
cdr3_length: 14; j_call: TRBJ2-2; v_call: TRBV24-1; clone_size: -; d_call: -; cdr3_nt: TGTGCCACCAGTGACCCCTCCAGGACCGGGGAGCTGTTTTTT; cdr3_aa: CATSDPSRTGELFF
cdr3_length: 17; j_call: TRBJ1-4; v_call: TRBV5-6; clone_size: -; d_call: -; cdr3_nt: TGTGCCAGCAGCTTGGTTATCGAGGGAGCAACTAATGAAAAACTGTTTTTT; cdr3_aa: CASSLVIEGATNEKLFF